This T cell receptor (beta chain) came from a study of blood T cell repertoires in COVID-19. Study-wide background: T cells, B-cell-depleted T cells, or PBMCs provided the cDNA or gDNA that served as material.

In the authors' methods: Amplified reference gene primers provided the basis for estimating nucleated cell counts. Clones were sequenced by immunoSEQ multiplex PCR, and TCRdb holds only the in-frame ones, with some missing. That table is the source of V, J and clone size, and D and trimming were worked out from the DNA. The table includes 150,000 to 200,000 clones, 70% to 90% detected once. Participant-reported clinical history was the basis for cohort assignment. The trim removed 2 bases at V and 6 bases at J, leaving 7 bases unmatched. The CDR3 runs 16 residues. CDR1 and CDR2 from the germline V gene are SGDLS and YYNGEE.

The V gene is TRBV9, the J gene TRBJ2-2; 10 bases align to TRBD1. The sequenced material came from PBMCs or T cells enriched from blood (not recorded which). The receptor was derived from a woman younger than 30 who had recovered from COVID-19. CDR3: CASSVPVGQGAGELFF. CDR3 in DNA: TGTGCCAGCAGCGTCCCGGTAGGACAGGGGGCCGGGGAGCTGTTTTTT.